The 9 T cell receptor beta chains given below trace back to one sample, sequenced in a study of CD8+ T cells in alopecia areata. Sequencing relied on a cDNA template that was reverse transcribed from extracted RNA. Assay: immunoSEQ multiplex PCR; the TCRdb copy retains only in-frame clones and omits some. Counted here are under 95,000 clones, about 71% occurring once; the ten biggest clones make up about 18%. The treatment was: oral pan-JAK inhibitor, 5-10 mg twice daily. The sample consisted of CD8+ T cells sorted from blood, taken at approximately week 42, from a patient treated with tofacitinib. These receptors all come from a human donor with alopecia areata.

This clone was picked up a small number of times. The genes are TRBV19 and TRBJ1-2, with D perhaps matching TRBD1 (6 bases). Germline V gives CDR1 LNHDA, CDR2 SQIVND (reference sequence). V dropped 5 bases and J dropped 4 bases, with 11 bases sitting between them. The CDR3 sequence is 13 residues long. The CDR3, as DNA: TGTGCCAGTAGTCACAGGGTGCCCTATGGCTACACCTTC. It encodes CASSHRVPYGYTF.

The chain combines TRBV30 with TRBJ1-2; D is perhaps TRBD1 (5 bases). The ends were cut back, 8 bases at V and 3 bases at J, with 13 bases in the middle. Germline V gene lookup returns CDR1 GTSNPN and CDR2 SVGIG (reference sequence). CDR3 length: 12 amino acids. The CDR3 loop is CAARDRYYGYTF. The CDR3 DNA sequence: TGTGCCGCGAGGGACCGCTACTATGGCTACACCTTC.

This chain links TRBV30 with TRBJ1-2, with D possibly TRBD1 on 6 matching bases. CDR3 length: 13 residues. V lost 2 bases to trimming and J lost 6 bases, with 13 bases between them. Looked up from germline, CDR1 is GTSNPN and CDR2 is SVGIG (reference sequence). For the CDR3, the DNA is TGTGCCTGGAGTTTAACAGGGTTGGATGGCTACACCTTC. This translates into CAWSLTGLDGYTF.

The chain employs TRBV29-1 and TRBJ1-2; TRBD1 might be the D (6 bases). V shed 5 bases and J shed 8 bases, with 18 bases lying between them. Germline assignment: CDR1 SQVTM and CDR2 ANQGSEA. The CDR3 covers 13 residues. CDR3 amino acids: CSVPSGQGKGYTF. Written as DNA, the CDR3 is TGCAGCGTTCCTTCGGGTCAGGGGAAAGGCTACACCTTC.

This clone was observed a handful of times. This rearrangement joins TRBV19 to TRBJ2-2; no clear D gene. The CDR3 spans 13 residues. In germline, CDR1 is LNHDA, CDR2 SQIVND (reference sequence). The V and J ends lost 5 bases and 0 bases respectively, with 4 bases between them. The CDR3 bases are TGTGCCAGTAGTTGGACGAACACCGGGGAGCTGTTTTTT. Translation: CASSWTNTGELFF. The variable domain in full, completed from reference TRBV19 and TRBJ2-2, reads DGGITQSPKYLFRKEGQNVTLSCEQNLNHDAMYWYRQDPGQGLRLIYYSQIVNDFQKGDIAEGYSVSREKKESFPLTVTSAQKNPTAFYLCASSWTNTGELFFGEGSRLTVL.

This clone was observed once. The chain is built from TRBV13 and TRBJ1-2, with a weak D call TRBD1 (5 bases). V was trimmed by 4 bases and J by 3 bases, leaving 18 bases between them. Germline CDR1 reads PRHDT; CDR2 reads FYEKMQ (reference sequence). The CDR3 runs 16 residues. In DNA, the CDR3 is TGTGCCAGCAGCTCAGGAGGGGATAGAGGGGACTATGGCTACACCTTC. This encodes CASSSGGDRGDYGYTF.

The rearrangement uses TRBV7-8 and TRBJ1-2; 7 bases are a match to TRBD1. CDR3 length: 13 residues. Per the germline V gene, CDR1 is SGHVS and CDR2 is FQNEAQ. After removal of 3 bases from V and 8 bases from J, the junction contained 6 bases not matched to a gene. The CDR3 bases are TGTGCCAGCAGCTTGCGGACAGGATGGGGCTACACCTTC. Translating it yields CASSLRTGWGYTF.

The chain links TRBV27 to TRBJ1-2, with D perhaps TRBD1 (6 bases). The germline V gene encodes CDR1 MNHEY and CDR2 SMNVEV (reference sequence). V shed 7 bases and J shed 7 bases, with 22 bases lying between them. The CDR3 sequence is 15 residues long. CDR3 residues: CASTPGGRGGLGYTF. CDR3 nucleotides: TGTGCCAGCACCCCTGGTGGCAGGGGAGGACTTGGCTACACCTTC.

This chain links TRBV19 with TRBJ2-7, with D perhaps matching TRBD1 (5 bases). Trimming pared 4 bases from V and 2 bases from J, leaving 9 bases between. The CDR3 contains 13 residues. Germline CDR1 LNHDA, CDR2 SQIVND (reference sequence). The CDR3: CASSTTAAYEQYF. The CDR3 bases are TGTGCCAGTAGTACGACAGCCGCCTACGAGCAGTACTTC.